This T cell receptor (beta chain) was identified in a study of cytomegalovirus exposure and HLA in healthy donors. CDR3 size: 14 residues. V was shortened by 4 bases and J by 0 bases, with 9 bases between the two germline ends. CDR1 and CDR2 from the germline V gene are MGHRA and YSYEKL. On this clone itself: Other DNA sequences in this sample translate to the same CDR3.

PCR involved 60 Vbeta and 13 Jbeta primers. Clones were sequenced by immunoSEQ multiplex PCR, and TCRdb holds only the in-frame ones, with some missing. The table shows fewer than 150,000 clones, with over 70% occurring only once. Sequenced sample: PBMCs. This sequence originates from a male donor in good health and CMV-seronegative. J is TRBJ1-2 and V is TRBV4-1; a weak D match, TRBD1 (6 bases). The CDR3 region is CASSPGTSNYGYTF. The CDR3 nucleotides are TGCGCCAGCAGCCCAGGGACATCTAACTATGGCTACACCTTC.